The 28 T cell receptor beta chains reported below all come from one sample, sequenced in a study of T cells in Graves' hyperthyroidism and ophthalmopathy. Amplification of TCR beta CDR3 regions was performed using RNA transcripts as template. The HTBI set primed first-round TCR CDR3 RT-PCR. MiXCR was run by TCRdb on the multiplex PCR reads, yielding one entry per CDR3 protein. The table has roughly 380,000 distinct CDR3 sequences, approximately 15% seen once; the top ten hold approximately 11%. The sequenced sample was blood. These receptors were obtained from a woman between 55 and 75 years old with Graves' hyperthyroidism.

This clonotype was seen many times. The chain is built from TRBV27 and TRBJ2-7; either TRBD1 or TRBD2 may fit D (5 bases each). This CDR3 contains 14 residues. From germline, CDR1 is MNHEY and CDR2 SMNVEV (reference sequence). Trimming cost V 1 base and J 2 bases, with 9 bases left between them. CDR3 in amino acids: CASSLLRGPYEQYF. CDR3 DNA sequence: TGTGCCAGCAGTTTATTACGGGGCCCCTACGAGCAGTACTTC.

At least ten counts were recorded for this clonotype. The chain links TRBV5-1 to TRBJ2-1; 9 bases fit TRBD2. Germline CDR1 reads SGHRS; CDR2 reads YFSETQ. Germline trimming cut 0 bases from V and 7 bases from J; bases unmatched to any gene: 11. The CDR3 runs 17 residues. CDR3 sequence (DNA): TGCGCCAGCAGCTTGGCCGGGTTCGGTAGCGGGAGTAATGAGCAGTTCTTC. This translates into CASSLAGFGSGSNEQFF.

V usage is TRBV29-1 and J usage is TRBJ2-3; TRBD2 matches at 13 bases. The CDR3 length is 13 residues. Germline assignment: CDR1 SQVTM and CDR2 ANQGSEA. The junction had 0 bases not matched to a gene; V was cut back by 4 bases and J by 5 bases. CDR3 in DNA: TGCAGCGTTGGGACTAGCGGGGGAGATACGCAGTATTTT. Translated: CSVGTSGGDTQYF.

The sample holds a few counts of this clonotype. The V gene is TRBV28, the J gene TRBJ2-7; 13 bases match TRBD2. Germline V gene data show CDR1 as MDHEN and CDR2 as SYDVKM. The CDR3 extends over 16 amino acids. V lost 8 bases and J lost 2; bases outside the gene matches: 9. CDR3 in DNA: TGTGCCAGCCGGTCGGGTGGGACTAGCGGGACCTACGAGCAGTACTTC. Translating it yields CASRSGGTSGTYEQYF.

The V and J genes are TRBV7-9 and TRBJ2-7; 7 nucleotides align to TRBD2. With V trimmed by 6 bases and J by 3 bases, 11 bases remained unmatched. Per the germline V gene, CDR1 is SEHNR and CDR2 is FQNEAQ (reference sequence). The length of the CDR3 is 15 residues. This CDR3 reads CASSSASGKIYEQYF. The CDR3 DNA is TGTGCCAGCAGTTCGGCTAGCGGTAAGATCTACGAGCAGTACTTC.

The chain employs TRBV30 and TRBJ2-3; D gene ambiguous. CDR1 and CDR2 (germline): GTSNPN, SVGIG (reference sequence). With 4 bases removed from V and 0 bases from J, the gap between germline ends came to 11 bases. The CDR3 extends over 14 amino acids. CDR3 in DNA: TGTGCCTGGACTTATGGATATAGCACAGATACGCAGTATTTT. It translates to CAWTYGYSTDTQYF.

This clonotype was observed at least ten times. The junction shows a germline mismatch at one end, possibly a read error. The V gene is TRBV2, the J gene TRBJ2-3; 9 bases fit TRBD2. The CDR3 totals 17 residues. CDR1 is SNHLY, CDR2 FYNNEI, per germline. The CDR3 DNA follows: TGTGCCAGCAGAGAAGGGTTGTCGGGACTAGCCCCAGATACGCAGTATTTT. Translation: CASREGLSGLAPDTQYF.

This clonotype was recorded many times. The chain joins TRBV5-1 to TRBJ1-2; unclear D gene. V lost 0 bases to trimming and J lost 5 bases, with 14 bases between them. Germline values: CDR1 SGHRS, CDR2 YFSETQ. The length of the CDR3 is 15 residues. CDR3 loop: CASSLVLASGYGYTF. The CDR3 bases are TGCGCCAGCAGCTTGGTTTTGGCAAGTGGGTATGGCTACACCTTC.

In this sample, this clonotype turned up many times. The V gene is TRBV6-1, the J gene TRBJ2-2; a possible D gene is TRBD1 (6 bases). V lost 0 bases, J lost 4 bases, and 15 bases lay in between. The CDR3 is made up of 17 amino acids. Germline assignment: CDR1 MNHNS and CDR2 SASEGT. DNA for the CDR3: TGTGCCAGCAGTGAAGCCCTCATGGGACACATCACCGGGGAGCTGTTTTTT. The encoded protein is CASSEALMGHITGELFF.

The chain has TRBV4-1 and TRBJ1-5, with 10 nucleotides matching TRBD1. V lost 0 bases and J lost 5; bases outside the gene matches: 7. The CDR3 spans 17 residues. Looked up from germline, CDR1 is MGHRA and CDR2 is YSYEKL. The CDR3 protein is CASSQDRFDRGHQPQHF. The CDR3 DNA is TGCGCCAGCAGCCAAGACCGATTTGACAGGGGGCATCAGCCCCAGCATTTT.

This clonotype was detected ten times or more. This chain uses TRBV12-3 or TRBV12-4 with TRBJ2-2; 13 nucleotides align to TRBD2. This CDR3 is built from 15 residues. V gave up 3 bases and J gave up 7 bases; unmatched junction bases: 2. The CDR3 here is CASSFGLAGVGELFF. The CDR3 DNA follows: TGTGCCAGCAGTTTCGGACTAGCGGGAGTCGGGGAGCTGTTTTTT.

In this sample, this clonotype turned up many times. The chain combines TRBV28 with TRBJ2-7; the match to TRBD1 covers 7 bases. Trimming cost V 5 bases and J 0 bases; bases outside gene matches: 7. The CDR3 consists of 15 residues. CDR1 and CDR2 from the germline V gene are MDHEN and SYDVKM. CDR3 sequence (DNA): TGTGCCAGCAGTCCAGGGGACAGATCCTCCTACGAGCAGTACTTC. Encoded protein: CASSPGDRSSYEQYF.

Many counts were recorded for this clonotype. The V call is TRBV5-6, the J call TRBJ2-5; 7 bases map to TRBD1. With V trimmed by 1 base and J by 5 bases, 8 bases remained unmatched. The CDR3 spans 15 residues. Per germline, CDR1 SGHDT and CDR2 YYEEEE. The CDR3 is CASSLSVRGFETQYF. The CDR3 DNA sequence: TGTGCCAGCAGCTTGTCGGTCAGGGGGTTCGAGACCCAGTACTTC.

In nucleotides, the CDR3 is TGCAGTGCTAGAGTAGCAGGGCGAGAGACCCAGTACTTC. The encoded protein is CSARVAGRETQYF. The V and J genes are TRBV20-1 and TRBJ2-5; weak D call: TRBD1 (5 bases). V was cut by 1 base and J by 4 bases, with 10 bases left in between. The CDR3 covers 13 residues. From germline, CDR1 is DFQATT and CDR2 SNEGSKA (reference sequence).

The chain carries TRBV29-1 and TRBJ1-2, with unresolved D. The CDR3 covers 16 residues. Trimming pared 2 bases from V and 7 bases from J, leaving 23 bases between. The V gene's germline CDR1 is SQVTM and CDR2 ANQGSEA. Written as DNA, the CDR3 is TGCAGCGTTGAATCTAAAGCGGGCCGTCGTTTAGGTGGCTACACCTTC. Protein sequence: CSVESKAGRRLGGYTF.

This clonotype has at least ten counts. The CDR3 bases are TGTGCCAGCAATCAGGGGGAGGGTGAAGCTTTCTTT. It encodes CASNQGEGEAFF. This chain links TRBV28 with TRBJ1-1; 7 positions match TRBD1. With V trimmed by 7 bases and J by 7 bases, 6 bases remained unmatched. CDR3 length equals 12 residues. Germline V gene sequence: CDR1 MDHEN, CDR2 SYDVKM.

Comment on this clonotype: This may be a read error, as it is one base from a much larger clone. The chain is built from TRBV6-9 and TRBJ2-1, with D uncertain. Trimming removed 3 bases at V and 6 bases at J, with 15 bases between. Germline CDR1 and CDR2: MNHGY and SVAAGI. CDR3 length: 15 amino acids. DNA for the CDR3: TGTGCCAGCAGTTACCCGTATGACTCCGGCAATGAGCAGTTCTTC. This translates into CASSYPYDSGNEQFF.

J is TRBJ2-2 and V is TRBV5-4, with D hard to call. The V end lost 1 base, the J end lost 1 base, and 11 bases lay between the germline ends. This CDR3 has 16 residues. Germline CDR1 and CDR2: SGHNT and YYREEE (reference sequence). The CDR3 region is CASSLYFRVNTGELFF. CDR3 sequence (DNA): TGTGCCAGCAGCTTGTATTTTCGCGTGAACACCGGGGAGCTGTTTTTT.

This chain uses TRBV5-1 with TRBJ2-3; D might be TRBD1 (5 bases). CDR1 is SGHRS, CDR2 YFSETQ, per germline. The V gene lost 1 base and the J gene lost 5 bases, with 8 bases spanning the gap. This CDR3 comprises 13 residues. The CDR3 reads CASSLFQGDTQYF. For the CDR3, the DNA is TGCGCCAGCAGCTTGTTCCAGGGAGATACGCAGTATTTT.

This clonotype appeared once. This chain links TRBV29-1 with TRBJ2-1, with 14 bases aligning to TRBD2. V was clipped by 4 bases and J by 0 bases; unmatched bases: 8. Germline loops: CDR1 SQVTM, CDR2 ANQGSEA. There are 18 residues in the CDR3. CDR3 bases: TGCAGCGTTGCCGGGACTAGCGGGAGTTACAACTCCTACAATGAGCAGTTCTTC. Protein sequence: CSVAGTSGSYNSYNEQFF.

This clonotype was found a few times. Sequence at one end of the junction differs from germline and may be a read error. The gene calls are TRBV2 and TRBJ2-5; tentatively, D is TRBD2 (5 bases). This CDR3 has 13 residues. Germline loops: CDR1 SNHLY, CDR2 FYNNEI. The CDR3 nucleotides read TGTGCCATCAGTGAAGCGGCCAAGGAGACCCAGTACTTC. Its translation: CAISEAAKETQYF.

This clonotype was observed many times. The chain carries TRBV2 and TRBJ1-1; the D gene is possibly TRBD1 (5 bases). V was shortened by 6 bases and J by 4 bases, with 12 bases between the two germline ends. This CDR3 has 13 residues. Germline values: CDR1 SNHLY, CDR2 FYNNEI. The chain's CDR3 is CASRTDSTTEAFF. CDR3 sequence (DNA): TGTGCCAGCAGGACAGACAGTACCACTGAAGCTTTCTTT.

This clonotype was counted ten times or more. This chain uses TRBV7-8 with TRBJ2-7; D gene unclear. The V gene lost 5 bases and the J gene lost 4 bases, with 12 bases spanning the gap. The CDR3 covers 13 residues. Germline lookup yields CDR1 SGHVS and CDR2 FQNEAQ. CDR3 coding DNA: TGTGCCAGCAGCGCGACTCGTTCTTACGAGCAGTACTTC. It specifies CASSATRSYEQYF.

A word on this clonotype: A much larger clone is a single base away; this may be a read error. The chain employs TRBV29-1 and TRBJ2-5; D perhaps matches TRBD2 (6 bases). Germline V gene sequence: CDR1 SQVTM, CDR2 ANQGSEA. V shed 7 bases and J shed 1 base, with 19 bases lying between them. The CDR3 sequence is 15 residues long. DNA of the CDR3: TGCAGCGCCGATGGGGCTAGCGAAGTCCAAGAGACCCAGTACTTC. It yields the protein CSADGASEVQETQYF.

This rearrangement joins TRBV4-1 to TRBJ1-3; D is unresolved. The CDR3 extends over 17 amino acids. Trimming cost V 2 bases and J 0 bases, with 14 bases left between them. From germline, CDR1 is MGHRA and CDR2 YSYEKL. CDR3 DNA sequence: TGCGCCAGCAGCCAACTTCTGGGCGGAAGCTCTGGAAACACCATATATTTT. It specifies CASSQLLGGSSGNTIYF.

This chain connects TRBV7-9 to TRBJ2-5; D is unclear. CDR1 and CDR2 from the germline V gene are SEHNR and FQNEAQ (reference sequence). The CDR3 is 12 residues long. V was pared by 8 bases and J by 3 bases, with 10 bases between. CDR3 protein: CASGRVEETQYF. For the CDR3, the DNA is TGTGCCAGCGGACGGGTCGAAGAGACCCAGTACTTC.

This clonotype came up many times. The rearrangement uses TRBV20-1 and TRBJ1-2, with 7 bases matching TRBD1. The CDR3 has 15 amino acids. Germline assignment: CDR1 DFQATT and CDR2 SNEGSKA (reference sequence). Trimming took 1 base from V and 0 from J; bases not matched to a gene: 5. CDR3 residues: CSARARQGANYGYTF. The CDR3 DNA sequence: TGCAGTGCTAGAGCCAGACAGGGAGCTAACTATGGCTACACCTTC.

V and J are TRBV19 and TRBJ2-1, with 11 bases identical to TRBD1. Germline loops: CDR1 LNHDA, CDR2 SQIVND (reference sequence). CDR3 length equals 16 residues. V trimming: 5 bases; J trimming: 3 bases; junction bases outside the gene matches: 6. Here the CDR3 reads CASSPRTGGFYNEQFF. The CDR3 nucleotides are TGTGCCAGTAGTCCCAGGACAGGGGGCTTCTACAATGAGCAGTTCTTC. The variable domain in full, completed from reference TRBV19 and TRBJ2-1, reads DGGITQSPKYLFRKEGQNVTLSCEQNLNHDAMYWYRQDPGQGLRLIYYSQIVNDFQKGDIAEGYSVSREKKESFPLTVTSAQKNPTAFYLCASSPRTGGFYNEQFFGPGTRLTVL.